Listed below are T cell receptor beta chains from one sample, sequenced in a study of CD8 T cells in Susac syndrome. TCRdb re-called the immunoSEQ multiplex PCR reads with MiXCR, one entry per CDR3 protein. The table includes around 190,000 distinct CDR3 sequences, roughly 92% detected once. The source material was CD4+ T cells from PBMCs. Source of these receptors: a human donor with Susac syndrome. Each CDR3 is given with its conserved first and last residue. D genes are given only for firm matches. The listing skips clone size in some rows; elsewhere it reads once, few, many or a size class.

CDR3 DNA | CDR3 protein | D gene | V gene | clone size | J gene
TGTGCCAGCAGTTTAGGACAGGGGGGGTATACCGGGGAGCTGTTTTTT | CASSLGQGGYTGELFF | TRBD1 | TRBV12-3/TRBV12-4 | NA | TRBJ2-2
TGCGCCAGCAGCTTGGCAGGGGGAGACACCGGGGAGCTGTTTTTT | CASSLAGGDTGELFF | TRBD1 | TRBV5-1 | NA | TRBJ2-2
TGCAGCGTTCTTCCGAACACCGGGGAGCTGTTTTTT | CSVLPNTGELFF | NA | TRBV29-1 | once | TRBJ2-2
TGCAGTGCTAGGGCTAGCGGGGCCAACATCGGGTTTACGCAGTATTTT | CSARASGANIGFTQYF | TRBD2 | TRBV20-1 | NA | TRBJ2-3
TGCGCCAGCAGCCCAAGACTAGCGGAGGGGACCCAGTACTTC | CASSPRLAEGTQYF | TRBD2 | TRBV5-1 | NA | TRBJ2-5
TGTGCCAGCAGCGTAGGGGATAGCGGGGGAATAGGAGAGACCCAGTACTTC | CASSVGDSGGIGETQYF | TRBD2 | TRBV9 | NA | TRBJ2-5
TGTGCCACCAGTGACGGGACGTCTAATGAGCAGTACTTC | CATSDGTSNEQYF | NA | TRBV24-1 | NA | TRBJ2-7
TGTGCCAGCAAAACAGGGACCGGGGAGCTGTTTTTT | CASKTGTGELFF | NA | TRBV5-4 | once | TRBJ2-2
TGCAGTGCTAGATCGGGACAGGTTTACGAGCAGTACTTC | CSARSGQVYEQYF | TRBD1 | TRBV20-1 | NA | TRBJ2-7
TGCAGTGTCTATTCCGGGACAGGGACCTGGTATGGCTACACCTTC | CSVYSGTGTWYGYTF | TRBD1 | TRBV20-1 | NA | TRBJ1-2
TGCAGTGCTAGAGACCAGACTAGGGACGGGGGAGAGACCCAGTACTTC | CSARDQTRDGGETQYF | NA | TRBV20-1 | NA | TRBJ2-5
TGTGCCAGCTCCAGGCCGGGACTTACTAGCACAGATACGCAGTATTTT | CASSRPGLTSTDTQYF | NA | TRBV12-3/TRBV12-4 | once | TRBJ2-3
TGTGCCAGCAGCCTACAGCGGGAGGTACTCGGCTACACCTTC | CASSLQREVLGYTF | NA | TRBV7-8 | NA | TRBJ1-2
TGCGCCAGCAGCTTGCTTCCGGGGGTCAACACCGGGGAGCTGTTTTTT | CASSLLPGVNTGELFF | NA | TRBV5-1 | NA | TRBJ2-2
TGTGCCACCAGTGAGTCAGGGACATCTGAAGCTTTCTTT | CATSESGTSEAFF | NA | TRBV24-1 | NA | TRBJ1-1
TGTGCCACCAGCAGGGCCGGGAACACTGAAGCTTTCTTT | CATSRAGNTEAFF | NA | TRBV15 | NA | TRBJ1-1
TGCAGCGTTGAACTGGGGACAGCATCCTTCCAAGAGACCCAGTACTTC | CSVELGTASFQETQYF | TRBD1 | TRBV29-1 | NA | TRBJ2-5
TGTGCCAGCACCGCCTGGGGCGGGGGGCAGGGAGAGACCCAGTACTTC | CASTAWGGGQGETQYF | TRBD2 | TRBV5-5 | once | TRBJ2-5
TGCAGTGCTAGAGAAACTAGCGGGGGCGTTGAGCAGTTCTTC | CSARETSGGVEQFF | TRBD2 | TRBV20-1 | NA | TRBJ2-1
TGTGCCAGCATATACGGACAGAACGACCAAGAGACCCAGTACTTC | CASIYGQNDQETQYF | NA | TRBV2 | NA | TRBJ2-5
TGCAGCGCGGGACTAGCGGGGGGGATAGATACGCAGTATTTT | CSAGLAGGIDTQYF | TRBD2 | TRBV29-1 | NA | TRBJ2-3
TGTGCCAGCAGCCGTGCCAGGGAGCACAATGAGCAGTTCTTC | CASSRAREHNEQFF | NA | TRBV7-3 | NA | TRBJ2-1